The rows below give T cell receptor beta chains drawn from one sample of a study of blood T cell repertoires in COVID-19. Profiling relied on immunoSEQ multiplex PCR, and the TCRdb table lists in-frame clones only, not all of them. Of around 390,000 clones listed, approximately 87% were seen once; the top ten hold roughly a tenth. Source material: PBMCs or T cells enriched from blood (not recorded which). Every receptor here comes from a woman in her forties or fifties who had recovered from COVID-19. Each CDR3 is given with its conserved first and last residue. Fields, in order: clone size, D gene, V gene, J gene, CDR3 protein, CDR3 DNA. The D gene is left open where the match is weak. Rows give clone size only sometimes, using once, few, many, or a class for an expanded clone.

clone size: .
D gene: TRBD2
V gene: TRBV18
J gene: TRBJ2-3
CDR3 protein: CASSPTSGGGPPDTQYF
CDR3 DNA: TGTGCCAGCTCACCCACAAGCGGGGGGGGCCCCCCAGATACGCAGTATTTT

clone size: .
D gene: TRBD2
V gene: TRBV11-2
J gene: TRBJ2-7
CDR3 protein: CASSPYSSGDHRGFEQYF
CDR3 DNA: TGTGCCAGCAGCCCGTACTCTAGCGGAGATCACCGAGGGTTCGAGCAGTACTTC

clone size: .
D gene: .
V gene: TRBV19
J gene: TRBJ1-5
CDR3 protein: CASSMDSRPTPQHF
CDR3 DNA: TGTGCCAGTAGTATGGACAGCCGCCCAACGCCCCAGCATTTT

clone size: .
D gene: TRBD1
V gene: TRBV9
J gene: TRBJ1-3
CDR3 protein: CASSADRGPGNTIYF
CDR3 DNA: TGTGCCAGCAGCGCAGACAGGGGGCCTGGAAACACCATATATTTT

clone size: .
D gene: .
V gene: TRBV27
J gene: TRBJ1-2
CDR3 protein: CASSSAIGALYGYTF
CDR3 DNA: TGTGCCAGCAGTTCAGCCATAGGGGCCCTATATGGCTACACCTTC

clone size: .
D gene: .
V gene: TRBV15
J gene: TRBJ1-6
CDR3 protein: CATSTGFGPSPLHF
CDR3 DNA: TGTGCCACCAGCACAGGGTTCGGGCCTTCACCCCTCCACTTT

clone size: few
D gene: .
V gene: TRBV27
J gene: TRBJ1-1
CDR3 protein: CASSFDRNTEAFF
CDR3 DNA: TGTGCCAGCAGTTTCGACAGGAACACTGAAGCTTTCTTT

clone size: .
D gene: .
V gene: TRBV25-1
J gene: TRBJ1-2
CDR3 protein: CASSDTTGGMGYTF
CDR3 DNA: TGTGCCAGCAGTGACACTACGGGCGGGATGGGCTACACCTTC

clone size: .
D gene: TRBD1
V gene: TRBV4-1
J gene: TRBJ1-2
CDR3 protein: CASSSGQNYGYTF
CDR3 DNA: TGCGCCAGCAGCTCGGGACAGAACTATGGCTACACCTTC

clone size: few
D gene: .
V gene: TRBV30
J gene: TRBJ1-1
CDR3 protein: CAWSVLMNTEAFF
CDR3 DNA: TGTGCCTGGAGTGTACTTATGAACACTGAAGCTTTCTTT

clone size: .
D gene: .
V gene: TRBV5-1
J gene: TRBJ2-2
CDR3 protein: CASSVEAGELFF
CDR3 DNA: TGCGCCAGCAGCGTAGAAGCCGGGGAGCTGTTTTTT

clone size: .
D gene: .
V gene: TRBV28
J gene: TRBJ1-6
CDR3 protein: CASRNYKNSPLHF
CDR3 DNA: TGTGCCAGCAGGAACTACAAAAATTCACCCCTCCACTTT

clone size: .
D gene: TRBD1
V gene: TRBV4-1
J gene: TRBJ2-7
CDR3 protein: CASSQGDSFSYEQYF
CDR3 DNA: TGCGCCAGCAGCCAAGGGGACAGTTTTTCCTACGAGCAGTACTTC

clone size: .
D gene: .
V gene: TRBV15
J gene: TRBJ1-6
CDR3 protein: CATSRDGTGAIYNSPLHF
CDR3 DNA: TGTGCCACCAGCAGAGATGGTACAGGAGCTATCTATAATTCACCCCTCCACTTT

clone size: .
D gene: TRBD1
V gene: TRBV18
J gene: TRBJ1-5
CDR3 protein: CASSPSEGASNQPQHF
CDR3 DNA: TGTGCCAGCTCACCATCTGAGGGGGCAAGCAATCAGCCCCAGCATTTT

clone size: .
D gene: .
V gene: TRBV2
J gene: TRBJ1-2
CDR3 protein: CANDPSGTALEYGYTF
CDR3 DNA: TGTGCCAACGACCCCTCCGGGACTGCACTCGAGTATGGCTACACCTTC

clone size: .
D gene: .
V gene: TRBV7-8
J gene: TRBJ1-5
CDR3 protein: CASREVGNQPQHF
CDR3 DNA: TGTGCCAGCAGAGAGGTGGGCAATCAGCCCCAGCATTTT

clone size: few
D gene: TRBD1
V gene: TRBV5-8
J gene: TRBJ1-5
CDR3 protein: CASSFGTGAYQPQHF
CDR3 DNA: TGTGCCAGCAGCTTCGGGACAGGGGCATATCAGCCCCAGCATTTT

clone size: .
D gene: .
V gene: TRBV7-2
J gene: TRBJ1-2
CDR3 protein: CASSSQTYYGYTF
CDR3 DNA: TGTGCCAGCAGCTCACAGACATACTATGGCTACACCTTC

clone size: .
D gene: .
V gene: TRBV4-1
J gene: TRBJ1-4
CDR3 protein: CASSPDSPTGNEKLFF
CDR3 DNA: TGCGCCAGCAGCCCGGACTCCCCCACAGGGAATGAAAAACTGTTTTTT

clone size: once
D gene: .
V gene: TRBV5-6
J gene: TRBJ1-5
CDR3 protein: CASSSGEYQPQHF
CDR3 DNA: TGTGCCAGCAGCTCAGGGGAATATCAGCCCCAGCATTTT

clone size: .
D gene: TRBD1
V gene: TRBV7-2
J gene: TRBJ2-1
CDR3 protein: CASSLLIIRTGGYNEQFF
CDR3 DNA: TGTGCCAGCAGCTTATTGATCATAAGGACAGGGGGCTACAATGAGCAGTTCTTC

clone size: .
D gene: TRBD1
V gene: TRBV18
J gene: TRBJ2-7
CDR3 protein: CASSPPGQSYEQYF
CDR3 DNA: TGTGCCAGCTCACCACCGGGACAGTCCTACGAGCAGTACTTC

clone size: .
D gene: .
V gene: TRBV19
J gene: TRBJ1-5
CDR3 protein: CASSMGHRSNQPQHF
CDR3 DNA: TGTGCCAGTAGTATGGGACACCGGAGCAATCAGCCCCAGCATTTT

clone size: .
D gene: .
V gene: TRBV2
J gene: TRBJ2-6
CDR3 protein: CASSASSNVLTF
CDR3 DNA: TGTGCCAGCAGTGCGAGTTCCAACGTCCTGACTTTC

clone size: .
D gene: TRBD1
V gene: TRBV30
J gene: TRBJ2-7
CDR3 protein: CAWSDRGWSEQYF
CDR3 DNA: TGTGCCTGGAGTGACAGGGGTTGGAGCGAGCAGTACTTC

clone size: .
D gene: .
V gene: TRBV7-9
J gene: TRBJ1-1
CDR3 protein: CATQPRGNTEAFF
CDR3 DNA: TGTGCCACCCAACCCCGGGGAAACACTGAAGCTTTCTTT

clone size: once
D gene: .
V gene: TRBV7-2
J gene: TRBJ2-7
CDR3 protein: CASSLGFFGNEQYF
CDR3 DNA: TGTGCCAGCAGCTTAGGGTTTTTCGGTAACGAGCAGTACTTC

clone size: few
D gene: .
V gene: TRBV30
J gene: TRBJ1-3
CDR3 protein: CAFSTGAGNTIYF
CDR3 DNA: TGTGCCTTCTCGACAGGAGCTGGAAACACCATATATTTT

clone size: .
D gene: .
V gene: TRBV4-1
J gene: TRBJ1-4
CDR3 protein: CASSQEGRPQGKLFF
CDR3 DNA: TGCGCCAGCAGCCAGGAGGGACGGCCCCAGGGAAAACTGTTTTTT

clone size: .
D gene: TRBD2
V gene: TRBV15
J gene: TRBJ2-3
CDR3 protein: CATSGHLAGAYSTDTQYF
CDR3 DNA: TGTGCCACCAGCGGACACCTAGCGGGGGCCTATAGCACAGATACGCAGTATTTT

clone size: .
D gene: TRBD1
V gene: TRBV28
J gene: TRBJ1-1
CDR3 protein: CASRGNRGPNTEAFF
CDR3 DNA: TGTGCCAGCAGGGGGAACAGGGGGCCGAACACTGAAGCTTTCTTT

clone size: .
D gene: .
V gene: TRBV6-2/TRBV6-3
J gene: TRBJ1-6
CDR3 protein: CASSYRRGGTNSYNSPLHF
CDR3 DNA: TGTGCCAGCAGTTATCGTCGAGGTGGCACAAACTCCTATAATTCACCCCTCCACTTT

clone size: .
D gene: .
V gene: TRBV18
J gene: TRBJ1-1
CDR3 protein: CASSQGGITEAFF
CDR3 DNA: TGTGCCAGCTCACAGGGAGGTATCACTGAAGCTTTCTTT

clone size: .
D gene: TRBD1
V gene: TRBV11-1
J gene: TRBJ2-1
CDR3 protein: CASSLRVGTGGSEQFF
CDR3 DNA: TGTGCCAGCAGCTTACGGGTAGGGACAGGGGGCAGTGAGCAGTTCTTC

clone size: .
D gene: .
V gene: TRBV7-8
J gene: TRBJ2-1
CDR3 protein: CASSGMTRVAEQFF
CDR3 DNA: TGTGCCAGCAGCGGAATGACTAGAGTCGCTGAGCAGTTCTTC

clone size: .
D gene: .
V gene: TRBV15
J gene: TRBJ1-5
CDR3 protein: CATSREFGNNQPQHF
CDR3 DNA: TGTGCCACCAGCAGAGAGTTCGGGAATAATCAGCCCCAGCATTTT

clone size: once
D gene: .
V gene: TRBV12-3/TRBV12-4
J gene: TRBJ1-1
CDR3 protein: CASSPGNTEAFF
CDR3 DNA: TGTGCCAGCAGTCCCGGGAACACTGAAGCTTTCTTT

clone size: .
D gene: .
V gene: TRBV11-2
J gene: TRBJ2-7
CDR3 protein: CASSLTPGRGSPYEQYF
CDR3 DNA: TGTGCCAGCAGCTTAACCCCAGGTCGGGGGTCACCCTACGAGCAGTACTTC

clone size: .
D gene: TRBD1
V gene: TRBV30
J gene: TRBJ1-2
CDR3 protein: CAWSGDSYGYTF
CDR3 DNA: TGTGCCTGGAGTGGGGACAGCTATGGCTACACCTTC

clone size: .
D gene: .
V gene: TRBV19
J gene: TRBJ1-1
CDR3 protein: CASSIAVRTEAFF
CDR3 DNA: TGTGCCAGTAGTATAGCTGTACGGACTGAAGCTTTCTTT

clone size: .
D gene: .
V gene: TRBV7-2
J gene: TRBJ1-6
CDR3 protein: CASSLDWTTYNSPLHF
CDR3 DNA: TGTGCCAGCAGCTTAGATTGGACTACCTATAATTCACCCCTCCACTTT

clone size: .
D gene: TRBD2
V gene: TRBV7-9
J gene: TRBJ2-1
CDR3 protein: CASSSRPLTSGGHNEQFF
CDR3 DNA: TGTGCCAGCAGCTCCCGCCCTCTGACTAGCGGGGGCCACAATGAGCAGTTCTTC

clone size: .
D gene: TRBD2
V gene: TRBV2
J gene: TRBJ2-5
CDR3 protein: CATNGLAEMGSQETQYF
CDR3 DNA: TGTGCCACCAACGGACTAGCAGAGATGGGGTCCCAAGAGACCCAGTACTTC

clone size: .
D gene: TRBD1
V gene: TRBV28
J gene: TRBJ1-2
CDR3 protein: CASSSGQGMWNYGYTF
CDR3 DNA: TGTGCCAGCAGTTCCGGACAGGGTATGTGGAACTATGGCTACACCTTC

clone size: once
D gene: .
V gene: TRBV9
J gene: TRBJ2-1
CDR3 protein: CASSVDLRASYNEQFF
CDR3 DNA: TGTGCCAGCAGCGTGGACCTCAGGGCGTCCTACAATGAGCAGTTCTTC

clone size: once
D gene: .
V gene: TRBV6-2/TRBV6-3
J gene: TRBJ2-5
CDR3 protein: CASSYETLSGARETQYF
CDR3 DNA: TGTGCCAGCAGTTACGAGACCCTCTCAGGGGCCAGAGAGACCCAGTACTTC

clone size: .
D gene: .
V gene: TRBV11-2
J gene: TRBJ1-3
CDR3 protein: CASSFTGNTIYF
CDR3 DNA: TGTGCCAGCAGCTTTACAGGAAACACCATATATTTT

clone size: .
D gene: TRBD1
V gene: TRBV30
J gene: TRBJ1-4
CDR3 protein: CAWSIRTGVNEKLFF
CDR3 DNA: TGTGCCTGGAGCATCCGGACAGGGGTAAATGAAAAACTGTTTTTT

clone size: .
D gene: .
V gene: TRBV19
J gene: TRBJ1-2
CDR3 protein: CASSIDLAAYGYTF
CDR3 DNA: TGTGCCAGTAGTATAGATCTGGCGGCCTATGGCTACACCTTC

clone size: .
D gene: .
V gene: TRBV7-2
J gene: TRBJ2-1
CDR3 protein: CASSLGISSYNEQFF
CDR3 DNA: TGTGCCAGCAGCTTAGGTATTAGCTCCTACAATGAGCAGTTCTTC

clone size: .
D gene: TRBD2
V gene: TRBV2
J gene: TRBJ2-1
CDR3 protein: CASSSGGTEDYNEQFF
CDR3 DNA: TGTGCCAGCAGCTCCGGGGGGACTGAGGACTACAATGAGCAGTTCTTC

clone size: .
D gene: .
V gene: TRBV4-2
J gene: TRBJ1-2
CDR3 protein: CASSQDLSDLNYGYTF
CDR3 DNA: TGTGCCAGCAGCCAAGATTTGTCAGATCTTAACTATGGCTACACCTTC

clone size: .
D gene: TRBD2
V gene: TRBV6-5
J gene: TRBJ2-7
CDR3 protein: CASKSGGITYEQYF
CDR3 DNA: TGTGCCAGCAAGAGCGGGGGGATCACCTACGAGCAGTACTTC

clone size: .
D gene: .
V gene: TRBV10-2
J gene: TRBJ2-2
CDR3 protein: CAATSPAGDGELFF
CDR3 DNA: TGCGCCGCGACTAGCCCAGCAGGGGACGGGGAGCTGTTTTTT

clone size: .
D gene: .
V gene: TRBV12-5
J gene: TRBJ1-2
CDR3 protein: CASGFTRYQGYTF
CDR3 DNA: TGTGCTAGTGGTTTCACCAGGTATCAGGGCTACACCTTC

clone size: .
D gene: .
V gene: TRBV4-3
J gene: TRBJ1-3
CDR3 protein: CASSQDKGGNTIYF
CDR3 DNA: TGCGCCAGCAGCCAAGACAAGGGGGGGAACACCATATATTTT